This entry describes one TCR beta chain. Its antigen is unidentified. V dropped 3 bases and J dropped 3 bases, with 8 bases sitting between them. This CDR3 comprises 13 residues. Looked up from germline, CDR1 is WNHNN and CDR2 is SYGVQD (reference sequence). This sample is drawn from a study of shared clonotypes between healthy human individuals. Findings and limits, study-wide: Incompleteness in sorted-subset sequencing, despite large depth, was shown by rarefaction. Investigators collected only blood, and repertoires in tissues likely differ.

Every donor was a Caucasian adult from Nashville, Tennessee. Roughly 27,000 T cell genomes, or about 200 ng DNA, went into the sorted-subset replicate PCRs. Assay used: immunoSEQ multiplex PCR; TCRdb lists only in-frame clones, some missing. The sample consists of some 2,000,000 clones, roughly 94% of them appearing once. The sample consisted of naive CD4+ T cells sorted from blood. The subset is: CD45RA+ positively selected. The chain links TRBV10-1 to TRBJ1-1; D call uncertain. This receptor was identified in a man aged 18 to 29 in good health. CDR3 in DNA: TGCGCCAGCAGTGATCGGATTCACACTGAAGCTTTCTTT. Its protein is CASSDRIHTEAFF.